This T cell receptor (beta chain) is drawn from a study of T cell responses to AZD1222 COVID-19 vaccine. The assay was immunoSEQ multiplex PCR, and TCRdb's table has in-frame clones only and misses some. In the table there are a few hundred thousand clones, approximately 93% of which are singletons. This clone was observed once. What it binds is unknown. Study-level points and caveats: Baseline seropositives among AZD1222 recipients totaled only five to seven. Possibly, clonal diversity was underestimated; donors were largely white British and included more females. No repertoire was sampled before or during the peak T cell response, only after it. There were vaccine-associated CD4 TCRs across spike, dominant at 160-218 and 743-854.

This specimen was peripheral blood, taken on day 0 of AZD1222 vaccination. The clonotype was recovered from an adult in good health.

The CDR3 bases are TGTGCCAGCAGTCGAAATCCCCTTGGGGGGGGGCACAATGAGCAGTTCTTC. Protein: CASSRNPLGGGHNEQFF. The V and J genes are TRBV4-2 and TRBJ2-1, with D possibly being TRBD2 (7 bases). The germline V gene has CDR1 LGHNA and CDR2 YNFKEQ. Between the trimmed V and J ends, which lost 6 bases and 5 bases, there was a span of 23 bases. The CDR3 is 17 residues long.